The next 30 T cell receptor beta chains were all read from a single sample in a study of PD-1 blockade in mismatch repair-deficient tumors. Regarding time point: approximately ten-day in vitro stimulation with candidate mutation-associated neoantigen peptide 1. No cognate antigen is known for these TCRs. Using immunoSEQ multiplex PCR, the repertoire was profiled, and TCRdb retains in-frame clones only, with some absent. The repertoire holds about 9,200 clones, less than 90% seen once, with about 15% in the top ten. The sequenced sample was cells cultured in vitro, obtained from a patient treated with pembrolizumab. The receptor set was obtained from an adult with mismatch repair-deficient cancer.

The rearrangement links TRBV29-1 to TRBJ2-5; 8 bases fit TRBD1. V shed 8 bases and J 2 bases; nucleotides not matched to a gene: 4. Germline lookup yields CDR1 SQVTM and CDR2 ANQGSEA. The CDR3 is made up of 12 amino acids. In DNA, the CDR3 is TGCAGCACGAGACAGGGGCAAGAGACCCAGTACTTC. Translated: CSTRQGQETQYF.

In its sample, this clone was seen once. V and J are TRBV7-2 and TRBJ2-3; TRBD1 agrees at 7 bases. This CDR3 is 14 amino acids long. CDR1 SGHTA and CDR2 FQGNSA come from the germline V gene. V shed 5 bases, J shed 2 bases, and the junction held 4 bases outside the gene matches. CDR3 bases: TGTGCCAGCAGCCTGGACAGGTCCACAGATACGCAGTATTTT. The encoded protein is CASSLDRSTDTQYF.

This clone was found once. This chain joins TRBV28 and TRBJ2-5; 15 bases align to TRBD2. The CDR3 is made up of 15 amino acids. Looked up from germline, CDR1 is MDHEN and CDR2 is SYDVKM. After removal of 6 bases from V and 5 bases from J, the junction contained 4 bases not matched to a gene. Here the CDR3 DNA reads TGTGCCAGCAGGTTGGGACTAGCGGGAGGTGAGACCCAGTACTTC. As protein: CASRLGLAGGETQYF.

This chain connects TRBV12-5 to TRBJ1-1, with 7 bases lining up with TRBD1. This CDR3 region has 13 residues. Germline V gene sequence: CDR1 LGHNT, CDR2 FRNRAP. V shed 9 bases and J 1 base; nucleotides not matched to a gene: 5. The CDR3 is CASGTGANTEAFF. CDR3 bases: TGTGCTAGCGGTACAGGGGCGAACACTGAAGCTTTCTTT.

The rearrangement uses TRBV5-1 and TRBJ1-4, with 7 positions matching TRBD1. Losses at the gene ends were 3 bases for V and 0 bases for J; bases not matched to a gene: 11. The CDR3 extends over 18 amino acids. Germline V lookup: CDR1 SGHRS, CDR2 YFSETQ. DNA of the CDR3: TGCGCCAGCAGCTCACCCGATGGTCAGGGGGCAACTAATGAAAAACTGTTTTTT. It encodes CASSSPDGQGATNEKLFF.

The J gene is TRBJ2-2, the V gene TRBV25-1; possibly TRBD1 for D (5 bases). CDR3 length: 12 amino acids. The germline V gene encodes CDR1 MGHDK and CDR2 SYGVNS. Trimming took 9 bases from V and 2 from J, leaving 7 bases between them. CDR3 sequence (DNA): TGTGCCAGTCAGGGTAACACCGGGGAGCTGTTTTTT. This sequence encodes CASQGNTGELFF.

The chain employs TRBV7-9 and TRBJ2-3; D is unresolved. The CDR3 has 11 residues. The V end was cut by 6 bases, the J end by 2 bases, with 3 bases between. Germline V lookup: CDR1 SEHNR, CDR2 FQNEAQ (reference sequence). CDR3 residues: CASRYTDTQYF. CDR3 nucleotides: TGTGCCAGCAGGTACACAGATACGCAGTATTTT.

V usage is TRBV6-1 and J usage is TRBJ2-7, with 8 positions matching TRBD1. Germline CDR1 and CDR2: MNHNS and SASEGT. The CDR3 length is 15 residues. V shed 6 bases and J 1 base; nucleotides not matched to a gene: 8. The CDR3 nucleotides read TGTGCCAGCAGATCACCGGGACAGGAGTCCTACGAGCAGTACTTC. Amino acid sequence: CASRSPGQESYEQYF.

The chain is built from TRBV19 and TRBJ1-1; D is unresolved. The CDR3 spans 11 residues. Trimming shortened V by 4 bases and J by 2 bases, and 2 bases separated the two germline ends. Germline V gives CDR1 LNHDA, CDR2 SQIVND (reference sequence). The CDR3 nucleotides are TGTGCCAGTAGTAGAAACACTGAAGCTTTCTTT. It specifies CASSRNTEAFF.

J is TRBJ2-1 and V is TRBV28; D may match TRBD1 or TRBD2 (5 bases each). Trimming pared 3 bases from V and 0 bases from J, leaving 9 bases between. Germline V gene data show CDR1 as MDHEN and CDR2 as SYDVKM. The CDR3 contains 15 residues. CDR3 loop: CASSFGASSYNEQFF. Here the CDR3 DNA reads TGTGCCAGCAGTTTCGGGGCGAGCTCCTACAATGAGCAGTTCTTC.

The J gene is TRBJ1-2, the V gene TRBV7-9; 9 bases align to TRBD1. The CDR3 contains 16 residues. Per germline, CDR1 SEHNR and CDR2 FQNEAQ (reference sequence). V dropped 4 bases and J dropped 4; count of bases not matched to a gene: 10. CDR3 amino acids: CASSSRTGAPFYGYTF. CDR3 DNA sequence: TGTGCCAGCAGCTCACGGACAGGGGCCCCCTTCTATGGCTACACCTTC.

As DNA, the CDR3 is TGTGCCAGTAGTCAGGGGGCGCATGCGGCTGAAGCTTTCTTT. This translates into CASSQGAHAAEAFF. The genes are TRBV19 and TRBJ1-1, with TRBD1 matching 8 bases. Germline V CDR1 and CDR2: LNHDA, SQIVND (reference sequence). V gave up 5 bases and J gave up 6 bases; unmatched junction bases: 8. The CDR3 runs to 14 residues.

This clone showed up just once. The V call is TRBV6-6, the J call TRBJ1-5, with 8 bases identical to TRBD1. Germline CDR1 and CDR2: MNHNY and SVGAGI (reference sequence). Trimming at V came to 5 bases and at J to 1 base, leaving 4 bases not matched to a gene. The CDR3 runs 15 residues. The CDR3 sequence: CASSPGQGSNQPQHF. As DNA, the CDR3 is TGTGCCAGCAGTCCCGGACAGGGCAGCAATCAGCCCCAGCATTTT.

This rearrangement joins TRBV2 to TRBJ1-1; perhaps TRBD1 as D (5 bases). Trimming stripped 6 bases from V and 0 bases from J, with 8 bases between. CDR1 is SNHLY and CDR2 is FYNNEI in the germline V gene. This CDR3 region has 13 residues. CDR3 DNA sequence: TGTGCCAGCAGGGGAGGGGTGAACACTGAAGCTTTCTTT. Translated: CASRGGVNTEAFF.

The chain uses TRBV30 and TRBJ2-1, with unresolved D. CDR3 size: 15 residues. Germline V lookup: CDR1 GTSNPN, CDR2 SVGIG (reference sequence). V dropped 2 bases and J dropped 4 bases, with 15 bases sitting between them. CDR3 bases: TGTGCCTGGAGTCCAAAGGGCGAGCGTTACAATGAGCAGTTCTTC. Its translation is CAWSPKGERYNEQFF. Supplemented by reference TRBV30 and TRBJ2-1, the full variable domain reads SQTIHQWPATLVQPVGSPLSLECTVEGTSNPNLYWYRQAAGRGLQLLFYSVGIGQISSEVPQNLSASRPQDRQFILSSKKLLLSDSGFYLCAWSPKGERYNEQFFGPGTRLTVL.

This chain connects TRBV5-1 to TRBJ2-7, with 9 nucleotides matching TRBD1. The CDR3 consists of 16 residues. Germline CDR1 is SGHRS and CDR2 is YFSETQ. Germline trimming cut 3 bases from V and 0 bases from J; bases unmatched to any gene: 7. The CDR3 coding sequence is TGCGCCAGCAGCTCCGGGACAGGGTGGGGCTCCTACGAGCAGTACTTC. Protein: CASSSGTGWGSYEQYF.

The table lists this clone with a count of one. The chain has TRBV27 and TRBJ2-3; D not certain. In germline, CDR1 is MNHEY, CDR2 SMNVEV (reference sequence). The V gene lost 5 bases and the J gene lost 6 bases, with 9 bases spanning the gap. The CDR3 totals 12 residues. The CDR3 sequence is CASSPDWDTQYF. In nucleotides, the CDR3 is TGTGCCAGCAGTCCCGACTGGGATACGCAGTATTTT.

The CDR3 nucleotides read TGTGCCAGTAGTATGGGACTAGCGGTGAACTCCTACGAGCAGTACTTC. Its translation is CASSMGLAVNSYEQYF. The V call is TRBV19, the J call TRBJ2-7; 11 positions match TRBD2. Germline loops: CDR1 LNHDA, CDR2 SQIVND (reference sequence). The CDR3 is made up of 16 amino acids. V gave up 3 bases and J gave up 0 bases; unmatched junction bases: 4.

V gene TRBV27 combines with J gene TRBJ2-6; TRBD2 matches 7 bases. V was pared by 0 bases and J by 1 base, with 3 bases of the junction left unmatched. Germline values: CDR1 MNHEY, CDR2 SMNVEV (reference sequence). This CDR3 spans 17 amino acids. CDR3 residues: CASSLSMGGSGANVLTF. The CDR3 bases are TGTGCCAGCAGTTTATCGATGGGGGGGTCTGGGGCCAACGTCCTGACTTTC.

The chain carries TRBV27 and TRBJ2-1; TRBD2 matches 8 bases. Germline V gene lookup returns CDR1 MNHEY and CDR2 SMNVEV (reference sequence). Unmatched junction bases numbered 5, after V lost 7 bases and J lost 3 bases. The CDR3 covers 14 residues. The CDR3 nucleotides are TGTGCCAGCACCGCGGGAGGAGTCTACAATGAGCAGTTCTTC. Protein: CASTAGGVYNEQFF.

This clone was detected only once. The genes are TRBV5-8 and TRBJ1-6; D gene unclear. Germline CDR1 and CDR2: SGHTS and YDEGEE. The length of the CDR3 is 13 residues. V lost 0 bases to trimming and J lost 7 bases, with 5 bases between them. CDR3 nucleotide sequence: TGTGCCAGCAGCTTGGGTGAAAATTCACCCCTCCACTTT. As protein: CASSLGENSPLHF.

The chain couples TRBV7-8 to TRBJ2-3; no firm D call. V gave up 1 base and J gave up 5 bases, with 7 bases separating them. The V gene's germline CDR1 is SGHVS and CDR2 FQNEAQ. The CDR3 is 13 amino acids. CDR3 protein: CASSLGSEDTQYF. CDR3 sequence (DNA): TGTGCCAGCAGCTTAGGTTCGGAAGATACGCAGTATTTT.

The chain links TRBV30 to TRBJ2-1; TRBD2 matches 10 bases. Germline V lookup: CDR1 GTSNPN, CDR2 SVGIG (reference sequence). The ends lost 0 bases at V and 9 bases at J; junction bases unmatched: 11. The CDR3 extends over 16 amino acids. The chain's CDR3 is CAWSVAASGRRGEQFF. The CDR3, as DNA: TGTGCCTGGAGTGTCGCGGCTAGCGGGAGAAGGGGTGAGCAGTTCTTC.

The chain employs TRBV27 and TRBJ1-1; D is unresolved. The CDR3 spans 13 residues. Germline CDR1 MNHEY, CDR2 SMNVEV (reference sequence). The V end lost 0 bases, the J end lost 7 bases, and 9 bases lay between the germline ends. CDR3 DNA: TGTGCCAGCAGTTTATCCGGACGAGGTGAAGCTTTCTTT. This gives the protein CASSLSGRGEAFF.

The V and J genes are TRBV6-1 and TRBJ1-1; no definite D call. Germline V gives CDR1 MNHNS, CDR2 SASEGT. Trimming took off 6 bases at V and 0 bases at J, with 14 bases between the two ends. This CDR3 is built from 15 residues. The CDR3 sequence: CASRILTAMNTEAFF. The CDR3 bases are TGTGCCAGCAGGATCTTGACGGCGATGAACACTGAAGCTTTCTTT.

This clone was picked up a small number of times. This chain links TRBV5-1 with TRBJ1-1, with 7 bases that match TRBD1. CDR1 and CDR2 from the germline V gene are SGHRS and YFSETQ. This CDR3 is built from 16 residues. Unmatched junction bases numbered 6, after V lost 0 bases and J lost 1 base. The CDR3 loop is CASSLVGDSSNTEAFF. CDR3 nucleotide sequence: TGCGCCAGCAGCTTGGTGGGGGACAGCTCGAACACTGAAGCTTTCTTT.

This clone occurred once. V gene TRBV27 combines with J gene TRBJ2-5; 8 positions agree with TRBD1. The CDR3 is 14 amino acids. Per the germline V gene, CDR1 is MNHEY and CDR2 is SMNVEV (reference sequence). J was trimmed by 5 bases and V by 5 bases; bases with no gene match: 7. CDR3 DNA sequence: TGTGCCAGCAGTCATCAGGGGGCGTGGGAGACCCAGTACTTC. Its protein product is CASSHQGAWETQYF.

The chain joins TRBV9 to TRBJ1-5, with D perhaps matching TRBD1 (5 bases). Trimming cost V 5 bases and J 1 base, with 10 bases left between them. Looked up from germline, CDR1 is SGDLS and CDR2 is YYNGEE. This CDR3 is built from 14 residues. CDR3 bases: TGTGCCAGCAGTCGAGGGGCCAGCAATCAGCCCCAGCATTTT. Its protein product is CASSRGASNQPQHF.

Here the CDR3 reads CASSHRGGSTSAYNEQFF. CDR3 bases: TGTGCCAGTAGCCACCGCGGCGGGAGCACTTCCGCCTACAATGAGCAGTTCTTC. The J gene is TRBJ2-1, the V gene TRBV19; 7 bases are shared with TRBD2. This CDR3 spans 18 amino acids. Germline V gene data show CDR1 as LNHDA and CDR2 as SQIVND (reference sequence). V trimming: 6 bases; J trimming: 2 bases; junction bases outside the gene matches: 16.

The rearrangement joins TRBV19 to TRBJ2-3; TRBD2 matches at 11 bases. The V gene's germline CDR1 is LNHDA and CDR2 SQIVND (reference sequence). The CDR3 is 16 amino acids. Trimming at V came to 6 bases and at J to 3 bases, leaving 8 bases not matched to a gene. CDR3 sequence: CASSLLAGVGTDTQYF. DNA of the CDR3: TGTGCCAGTAGCCTACTAGCGGGAGTAGGGACAGATACGCAGTATTTT.